This TCR beta chain was found in a study of blood T cell repertoires in COVID-19. Study overall: From the United States, Italy and Spain came samples of acute and convalescent COVID-19. T cells, B-cell-depleted T cells, or PBMCs supplied cDNA or gDNA.

As processed by the authors: How many nucleated cells were present was estimated from reference gene primer amplification. Here immunoSEQ multiplex PCR was the method, and the copy in TCRdb shows in-frame clones only, minus some. That table gives V, J and clone size, and the DNA gave D and trimming. The table shows fewer than 250,000 clones, with roughly 85% occurring only once. J lost 1 base, V lost 1 base, and 1 base had no gene match. The CDR3 has 15 amino acids. The germline V gene encodes CDR1 SGHRS and CDR2 YFSETQ. The chain is built from TRBV5-1 and TRBJ2-3, with 9 bases that match TRBD2. Sequencing input: peripheral blood. The receptor was isolated from a woman aged 40 to 50 with active or convalescent COVID-19. The CDR3 nucleotides are TGCGCCAGCAGCTTGCAGCGGGGGGGCACAGATACGCAGTATTTT. This sequence encodes CASSLQRGGTDTQYF.